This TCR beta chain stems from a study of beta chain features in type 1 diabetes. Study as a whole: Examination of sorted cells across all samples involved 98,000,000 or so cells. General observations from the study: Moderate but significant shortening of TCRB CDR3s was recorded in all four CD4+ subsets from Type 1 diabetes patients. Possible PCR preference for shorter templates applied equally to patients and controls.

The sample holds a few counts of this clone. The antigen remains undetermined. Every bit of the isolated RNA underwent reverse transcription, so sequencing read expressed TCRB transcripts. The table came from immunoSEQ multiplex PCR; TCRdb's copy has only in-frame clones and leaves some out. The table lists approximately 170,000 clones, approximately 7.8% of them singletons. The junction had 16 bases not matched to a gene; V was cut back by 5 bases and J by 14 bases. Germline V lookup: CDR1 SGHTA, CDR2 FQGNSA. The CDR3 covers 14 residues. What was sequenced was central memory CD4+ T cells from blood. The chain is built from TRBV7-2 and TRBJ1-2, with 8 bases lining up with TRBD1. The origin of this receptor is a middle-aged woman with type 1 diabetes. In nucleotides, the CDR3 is TGTGCCAGCAGCCCGCAACCTCCGGACAGGGAGACAACCTTC. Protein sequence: CASSPQPPDRETTF.